This T cell receptor (beta chain) appears in the sequencing data of a study of blood T cell repertoires in COVID-19. The overall study: Donors in the United States, Italy and Spain gave samples during acute or convalescent COVID-19. The analysed material was cDNA or gDNA that came from T cells, B-cell-depleted T cells, or PBMCs.

The sample holds one count of this clone. Per the study methods: Amplifying reference gene primers gave estimates of nucleated cell counts. Sequencing was performed with immunoSEQ multiplex PCR; in TCRdb, only in-frame clones are kept and a portion is missing. V and J calls and clone size follow that table, whereas D and trimming were derived from the DNA. The sample comprises 140,000 to 150,000 clones, over 70% of which are singletons, and 1.9% rests with the top ten. This CDR3 spans 12 amino acids. Germline V lookup: CDR1 GTSNPN, CDR2 SVGIG (reference sequence). The V and J ends lost 4 bases and 7 bases respectively, with 13 bases between them.

V gene TRBV30 combines with J gene TRBJ1-2; D gene ambiguous. The sequence was collected from an older woman with acute or convalescent COVID-19. Material for sequencing was peripheral blood. The CDR3 spells CAWTVPFAGYTF. The CDR3 nucleotides are TGTGCCTGGACAGTTCCCTTTGCTGGCTACACCTTC.